The 16 T cell receptor beta chains in this list originate from one sample, sequenced in a study of T cell repertoires in cytomegalovirus infection. These TCRs' antigens remain unknown. One entry per CDR3 protein results from TCRdb running MiXCR on the reads. The data show about 120,000 distinct CDR3 sequences, over 9.5% seen once. Material for sequencing was PBMCs, sequenced either directly or after in vitro stimulation (not recorded which). The receptors shown here come from a human donor in good health (CMV status not recorded). Some clones in this sample may be carry-over from other donors' samples.

There are many counts of this clonotype. CDR3 amino acids: CASSVGQAQPQHF. The CDR3 DNA reads as TGTGCCAGCAGCGTAGGACAGGCTCAGCCCCAGCATTTT. This rearrangement joins TRBV7-2 to TRBJ1-5, with TRBD1 identical over 7 bases. V lost 5 bases and J lost 6; bases outside the gene matches: 4. CDR1 is SGHTA, CDR2 FQGNSA, per germline. There are 13 residues in the CDR3.

To note about this clonotype: At one boundary the junction diverges from the germline segment, which might be a read error. The rearrangement links TRBV7-4 to TRBJ1-2, with D uncertain. Germline values: CDR1 SGHVT, CDR2 SQSDAQ. This CDR3 region has 16 residues. CDR3 sequence reads: CANSLALQTLLYGYTF. The CDR3 nucleotides are TGTGCCAACAGCTTGGCTTTACAGACACTCCTCTATGGCTACACCTTC. Full variable domain (rest looked up from reference TRBV7-4 and TRBJ1-2): GAGVSQSPRYKVAKRGRDVALRCDSISGHVTLYWYRQTLGQGSEVLTYSQSDAQRDKSGRPSGRFSAERPERSVSTLKIQRTEQGDSAVYLCANSLALQTLLYGYTFGSGTRLTVV.

This clonotype has more than one count but fewer than ten. This may arise from a read error, as a much more abundant clone is one base away. The V gene is TRBV7-2, the J gene TRBJ2-3, with D possibly being TRBD1 (5 bases). This CDR3 is 15 amino acids long. Germline loops: CDR1 SGHTA, CDR2 FQGNSA. CDR3 DNA sequence: TGTGTCAGCAGCCCGGCAGCAGGGAGCACAGATACGCAGTATTTT. It translates to CVSSPAAGSTDTQYF.

This sequence joins TRBV19 and TRBJ2-5; weak D call: TRBD2 (6 bases). Trimming cost V 5 bases and J 6 bases, with 13 bases left between them. There are 13 residues in the CDR3. Germline-derived CDR1 and CDR2 are LNHDA and SQIVND (reference sequence). CDR3 protein: CASSFGGRKTQYF. The CDR3 DNA is TGTGCCAGTAGTTTCGGAGGGAGGAAGACCCAGTACTTC. Looking up the rest from reference TRBV19 and TRBJ2-5 gives the full variable domain: DGGITQSPKYLFRKEGQNVTLSCEQNLNHDAMYWYRQDPGQGLRLIYYSQIVNDFQKGDIAEGYSVSREKKESFPLTVTSAQKNPTAFYLCASSFGGRKTQYFGPGTRLLVL.

In its sample, this clonotype was seen a few times. The V gene is TRBV3-1, the J gene TRBJ2-1; TRBD2 matches at 10 bases. V shed 3 bases and J 7 bases; nucleotides not matched to a gene: 6. CDR3 size: 15 residues. Germline V gene data show CDR1 as LGHDT and CDR2 as YNNKEL (reference sequence). CDR3 loop: CASSQRLAGVNEQFF. The CDR3 bases are TGTGCCAGCAGCCAGCGGCTAGCGGGAGTAAATGAGCAGTTCTTC.

There are many counts of this clonotype. V and J are TRBV12-5 and TRBJ2-3, with 10 positions matching TRBD2. CDR3 length: 13 amino acids. J gave up 8 bases and V 1 base, and 0 bases lay outside the gene matches. Germline-derived CDR1 and CDR2 are LGHNT and FRNRAP. The CDR3 region has the DNA TGTGCTAGTGGTTTGGGGACTAGCGGTACGCAGTATTTT. Translating it yields CASGLGTSGTQYF.

This clonotype appeared many times. The chain uses TRBV7-2 and TRBJ2-5; D remains unclear. The CDR3 contains 13 residues. The V and J ends lost 6 bases and 5 bases respectively, with 13 bases between them. Germline V lookup: CDR1 SGHTA, CDR2 FQGNSA. CDR3 loop: CASSSSAGETQYF. Written as DNA, the CDR3 is TGTGCCAGCAGTTCAAGCGCCGGGGAGACCCAGTACTTC.

Notes on this clonotype: Relative to the germline gene, one junction end is altered; a read error may explain this. The chain recombines TRBV27 with TRBJ2-5, with 7 bases identical to TRBD1. This CDR3 has 15 residues. Germline assignment: CDR1 MNHEY and CDR2 SMNVEV (reference sequence). CDR3 amino acids: CASSPRQGSLETQHF. CDR3 in DNA: TGTGCCAGCAGTCCCCGACAGGGTAGTTTGGAGACCCAGCACTTC.

This clonotype appeared a few times. The genes are TRBV15 and TRBJ2-7, with a tentative D call TRBD1 (6 bases). V was pared by 0 bases and J by 5 bases, with 14 bases between. Germline CDR1 is LNHNV and CDR2 is YYDKDF (reference sequence). The CDR3 is 15 residues long. CDR3 residues: CATSRDRNRDHEQYF. Here the CDR3 DNA reads TGTGCCACCAGCAGAGACAGAAACAGGGACCACGAGCAGTACTTC.

This chain links TRBV6-4 with TRBJ2-1, with 8 bases aligning to TRBD2. Looked up from germline, CDR1 is MRHNA and CDR2 is SNTAGT. This CDR3 region has 13 residues. V lost 5 bases and J lost 3; bases outside the gene matches: 0. DNA of the CDR3: TGTGCCAGCAGTAGCGGGAGCTACAATGAGCAGTTCTTC. Protein product: CASSSGSYNEQFF.

This clonotype has more than one count but fewer than ten. The rearrangement uses TRBV6-2 or TRBV6-3 and TRBJ2-2; 12 nucleotides align to TRBD2. Germline assignment: CDR1 MNHEY and CDR2 SVGEGT. The CDR3 runs to 14 residues. After removal of 11 bases from V and 7 bases from J, the junction contained 8 bases not matched to a gene. CDR3 sequence (DNA): TGTGCCTGTCGACTAGCGGGAGATGTCGGGGAGCTGTTTTTT. This gives the protein CACRLAGDVGELFF.

This clonotype has more than one count but fewer than ten. The chain is built from TRBV4-2 and TRBJ1-5, with 7 bases aligning to TRBD1. CDR3 length: 15 residues. The junction had 5 bases not matched to a gene; V was cut back by 3 bases and J by 3 bases. The germline V gene encodes CDR1 LGHNA and CDR2 YNFKEQ. The CDR3 here is CASSQADRDNQPQHF. The DNA of the CDR3 is TGTGCCAGCAGCCAGGCTGACAGGGACAATCAGCCCCAGCATTTT.

This chain uses TRBV11-2 with TRBJ2-7; the match to TRBD2 covers 13 bases. J gave up 4 bases and V 4 bases, and 7 bases lay outside the gene matches. From germline, CDR1 is SGHAT and CDR2 FQNNGV. The CDR3 sequence is 16 residues long. CDR3 in amino acids: CASSYGLAGVRYEQYV. CDR3 in DNA: TGTGCCAGCAGCTATGGACTAGCGGGAGTTAGGTACGAGCAGTACGTC.

This clonotype was counted between two and nine times. This chain uses TRBV6-2 or TRBV6-3 with TRBJ1-5; D call uncertain. Germline CDR1 is MNHEY and CDR2 is SVGEGT. The ends were cut back, 5 bases at V and 5 bases at J, with 19 bases in the middle. This CDR3 contains 16 residues. This CDR3 reads CASSPYGPPEHQPQHF. The CDR3 DNA reads TGTGCCAGCAGTCCCTACGGACCCCCCGAGCATCAGCCCCAGCATTTT.

V is TRBV19 and J is TRBJ1-3; no clear D gene. CDR1 and CDR2 from the germline V gene are LNHDA and SQIVND (reference sequence). The CDR3 is 14 residues long. V shed 6 bases and J shed 0 bases, with 9 bases lying between them. This CDR3 is CASRDGDSGNTIYF. In DNA, the CDR3 is TGTGCCAGTAGGGACGGTGACTCTGGAAACACCATATATTTT.

V usage is TRBV18 and J usage is TRBJ1-5, with D unresolved. The ends were cut back, 3 bases at V and 7 bases at J, with 16 bases in the middle. The germline V gene encodes CDR1 KGHSH and CDR2 LQKENI. This CDR3 region has 15 residues. The CDR3 nucleotides are TGTGCCAGCTCACCTATAGGAGGAGGTATGCAGCCCCAGCATTTT. This translates into CASSPIGGGMQPQHF.